This entry is about one T cell receptor (beta chain). Its antigen is undetermined. This record belongs to a study of post-analysis software for immune sequencing data. Study-level results: Significantly decreased normalized Chao1 diversity was recorded for multiple sclerosis patients relative to controls. Same-batch samples co-clustered strongly by F measure.

Unique molecular identifiers featured in each of the TCR beta cDNA libraries. T cells numbering about 0.85 to 10 million yielded cDNA molecules that totaled roughly 0.5 million. TCRdb reprocessed the PCR reads with MiXCR, giving one entry per CDR3 protein. The sample carries under 200,000 distinct CDR3 sequences, about 37% recorded once. The specimen was blood, collected after autologous hematopoietic stem cell transplantation. This TCR was sampled from a girl between 5 and 17 years old with multiple sclerosis.

CDR3 nucleotide sequence: TGTGCCACCAGTCCAGGGAACGGTGGCTACACCTTC. Translation gives CATSPGNGGYTF. The chain employs TRBV24-1 and TRBJ1-2, with D perhaps matching TRBD1 (5 bases). Germline V CDR1 and CDR2: KGHDR, SFDVKD. The CDR3 spans 12 residues. V lost 6 bases and J lost 7, with 11 bases in between.